The 19 T cell receptor beta chains listed next were all sequenced from one sample in a study of cytomegalovirus exposure and HLA in healthy donors. PCR amplification relied on 60 Vbeta primers (plus 13 Jbeta primers). The repertoire was sequenced with immunoSEQ multiplex PCR; TCRdb's copy has only in-frame clones and lacks some. The sample records approximately 84,000 clones, more than 60% being singletons. Sequenced: PBMCs. Every receptor here comes from a man aged 35-49 years in good health and CMV-seronegative.

This chain connects TRBV5-4 to TRBJ2-5; 8 bases are a match to TRBD2. V lost 0 bases, J lost 3 bases, and 4 bases stayed unmatched. The germline CDR1 and CDR2 sequences are SGHNT and YYREEE (reference sequence). This CDR3 contains 15 residues. CDR3 coding DNA: TGTGCCAGCAGCTTGGGCCTAGCGGGCGAAGAGACCCAGTACTTC. Its translation: CASSLGLAGEETQYF.

This clone was seen once. The chain links TRBV6-4 to TRBJ1-6, with D perhaps TRBD1 (6 bases). Germline CDR1 and CDR2: MRHNA and SNTAGT. Trimming left V 4 bases short and J 7 bases short, with 8 bases between. The CDR3 sequence is 13 residues long. As DNA, the CDR3 is TGTGCCAGCAGTGTCGGGACAAATTCACCCCTCCACTTT. This gives the protein CASSVGTNSPLHF.

This chain joins TRBV20-1 and TRBJ2-7; D remains unclear. V shed 4 bases and J shed 5 bases, with 9 bases lying between them. The germline V gene has CDR1 DFQATT and CDR2 SNEGSKA (reference sequence). This CDR3 spans 11 amino acids. The CDR3 DNA sequence: TGCAGTGCTATGCGGCGCGACGAGCAGTACTTC. It encodes CSAMRRDEQYF.

The chain links TRBV29-1 to TRBJ1-1; 7 nucleotides match TRBD1. This CDR3 comprises 13 residues. The germline gives CDR1 SQVTM, CDR2 ANQGSEA. With 5 bases clipped from V and 3 bases from J, the junction kept 6 bases outside the gene matches. DNA of the CDR3: TGCAGCGTTCGCAGGGGGATAGACACTGAAGCTTTCTTT. This codes for CSVRRGIDTEAFF.

V and J are TRBV30 and TRBJ2-1; tentatively, D is TRBD1 (6 bases). V was pared by 5 bases and J by 6 bases, with 17 bases between. CDR1 GTSNPN and CDR2 SVGIG come from the germline V gene (reference sequence). This CDR3 region has 14 residues. CDR3 nucleotide sequence: TGTGCCTGGGATCTGGCGGTAGGGGGCAATGAGCAGTTCTTC. This sequence encodes CAWDLAVGGNEQFF.

The chain uses TRBV7-2 and TRBJ1-5; the match to TRBD1 covers 11 bases. The length of the CDR3 is 15 residues. V was pared by 1 base and J by 10 bases, with 6 bases of the junction left unmatched. CDR1 SGHTA and CDR2 FQGNSA come from the germline V gene. DNA for the CDR3: TGTGCCAGCAGCTTAGGGACAGGGGGCATGAATCCCCAGCATTTT. Its protein is CASSLGTGGMNPQHF. Filled out from reference TRBV7-2 and TRBJ1-5, the complete variable domain reads GAGVSQSPSNKVTEKGKDVELRCDPISGHTALYWYRQSLGQGLEFLIYFQGNSAPDKSGLPSDRFSAERTGGSVSTLTIQRTQQEDSAVYLCASSLGTGGMNPQHFGDGTRLSIL.

The rearrangement uses TRBV27 and TRBJ1-2; tentatively, D is TRBD1 (6 bases). The length of the CDR3 is 14 residues. V lost 7 bases, J lost 4 bases, and 16 bases lay in between. Looked up from germline, CDR1 is MNHEY and CDR2 is SMNVEV (reference sequence). The CDR3 bases are TGTGCCAGCAAGCCGGGGGGGGGCCCCTATGGCTACACCTTC. It is translated as CASKPGGGPYGYTF.

With regard to this clone: One junction end disagrees with the germline gene, perhaps due to a read error. The chain employs TRBV11-3 and TRBJ2-7; D is possibly TRBD2 (7 bases). CDR1 SGHNT and CDR2 YENEEA come from the germline V gene. The CDR3 is made up of 12 amino acids. In DNA, the CDR3 is TGTGCCAGCAGGTTAGGGGGGGGATCGGCGTACTTC. It translates to CASRLGGGSAYF.

The chain combines TRBV7-8 with TRBJ1-4; D is ambiguous. Germline V CDR1 and CDR2: SGHVS, FQNEAQ. V was trimmed by 5 bases and J by 6 bases, leaving 13 bases between them. This CDR3 spans 14 amino acids. CDR3: CASSPDGWDEKLFF. The CDR3 DNA sequence: TGTGCCAGCAGCCCAGACGGGTGGGATGAAAAACTGTTTTTT.

The chain carries TRBV7-9 and TRBJ2-7, with D maybe TRBD1 (5 bases). V lost 4 bases, J lost 1 base, and 14 bases lay in between. Germline CDR1 reads SEHNR; CDR2 reads FQNEAQ (reference sequence). CDR3 size: 15 residues. Here the CDR3 DNA reads TGTGCCAGCAGCTCCGCAGGGTGGAGTTCCTACGAGCAGTACTTC. It translates to CASSSAGWSSYEQYF.

The chain links TRBV7-9 to TRBJ2-5; a possible D gene is TRBD2 (6 bases). Per germline, CDR1 SEHNR and CDR2 FQNEAQ (reference sequence). V lost 5 bases and J lost 0, with 7 bases in between. The CDR3 is made up of 13 amino acids. The CDR3 region has the DNA TGTGCCAGCAGCCGGGACTACCAAGAGACCCAGTACTTC. It translates to CASSRDYQETQYF.

The genes are TRBV27 and TRBJ1-2, with D hard to call. Trimming pared 5 bases from V and 4 bases from J, leaving 14 bases between. Germline V CDR1 and CDR2: MNHEY, SMNVEV (reference sequence). The CDR3 is 14 amino acids. The CDR3 DNA follows: TGTGCCAGCAGTGCCGGTCTTTATGGCTATGGCTACACCTTC. Encoded protein: CASSAGLYGYGYTF.

This clone is a singleton in its sample. CDR3 nucleotide sequence: TGTGCCAGCAGCGCCGCCCCGAGGTTAGAGCAGTTCTTC. It encodes CASSAAPRLEQFF. The chain carries TRBV2 and TRBJ2-1; D unresolved. The CDR3 has 13 amino acids. V gave up 6 bases and J gave up 10 bases, with 16 bases separating them. Germline V CDR1 and CDR2: SNHLY, FYNNEI.

V is TRBV5-1 and J is TRBJ1-1; no clear D. The CDR3 contains 14 residues. The V and J ends lost 6 bases and 4 bases respectively, with 16 bases between them. CDR1 and CDR2 (germline): SGHRS, YFSETQ. DNA for the CDR3: TGCGCCAGCACCTCCGAATCGGGGTCCACTGAAGCTTTCTTT. This sequence encodes CASTSESGSTEAFF. Variable domain in full (rest from reference TRBV5-1 and TRBJ1-1): KAGVTQTPRYLIKTRGQQVTLSCSPISGHRSVSWYQQTPGQGLQFLFEYFSETQRNKGNFPGRFSGRQFSNSRSEMNVSTLELGDSALYLCASTSESGSTEAFFGQGTRLTVV.

This clone was seen a handful of times. The chain couples TRBV4-1 to TRBJ1-4; a weak D match, TRBD1 (5 bases). The CDR3 runs 14 residues. Germline CDR1 is MGHRA and CDR2 is YSYEKL. The ends were cut back, 3 bases at V and 7 bases at J, with 12 bases in the middle. The CDR3 sequence is CASSHRVGFEKLFF. CDR3 in DNA: TGCGCCAGCAGCCACAGGGTTGGTTTTGAAAAACTGTTTTTT.

The V gene is TRBV6-5, the J gene TRBJ2-7, with a weak D call TRBD1 (6 bases). Germline CDR1 and CDR2: MNHEY and SVGAGI. Trimming cost V 7 bases and J 2 bases, with 15 bases left between them. The CDR3 has 14 amino acids. CDR3 in DNA: TGTGCCAGCAATCCGACAGGTGAAGCCTACGAGCAGTACTTC. It specifies CASNPTGEAYEQYF.

This chain links TRBV6-5 with TRBJ2-7; TRBD2 aligns across 7 bases. The CDR3 spans 15 residues. CDR1 is MNHEY and CDR2 is SVGAGI in the germline V gene. Trimming at V came to 0 bases and at J to 4 bases, leaving 6 bases not matched to a gene. The CDR3 nucleotides read TGTGCCAGCAGTTACTCGAGCAGGGAGGGGTACGAGCAGTACTTC. Protein: CASSYSSREGYEQYF.

This chain connects TRBV7-8 to TRBJ2-1; unclear D gene. Looked up from germline, CDR1 is SGHVS and CDR2 is FQNEAQ. V was cut by 1 base and J by 0 bases, with 7 bases left in between. This CDR3 comprises 15 residues. CDR3 residues: CASSLVPSSYNEQFF. The CDR3 nucleotides are TGTGCCAGCAGCTTAGTTCCGAGCTCCTACAATGAGCAGTTCTTC.

This clone has just a few counts. The CDR3, as DNA: TGCGCCAGCAGCCAAGGACAGGGAGGAACCTACGAGCAGTACTTC. The encoded protein is CASSQGQGGTYEQYF. The chain employs TRBV4-1 and TRBJ2-7, with TRBD1 as a possible D gene (7 bases). Germline CDR1 and CDR2: MGHRA and YSYEKL. The V and J ends lost 1 base and 2 bases respectively, with 12 bases between them. The CDR3 loop spans 15 amino acids.